The 6 T cell receptor beta chains below all came from one sample that was sequenced in a study of OX40 agonist ivuxolimab in advanced cancers. Measured with immunoSEQ multiplex PCR; TCRdb has only the in-frame clones, and not every one. The table lists about 66,000 clones, more than 65% of them singletons. Sample: CD4+ or CD8+ T cells sorted from blood, taken in a trial of the OX40 agonist ivuxolimab. The source is an adult with an advanced solid tumor such as melanoma, head and neck, liver or kidney cancer.

This clone was found once. The J gene is TRBJ1-2, the V gene TRBV5-4; D gene unclear. The CDR3 is 15 residues long. Germline V lookup: CDR1 SGHNT, CDR2 YYREEE (reference sequence). V gave up 0 bases and J gave up 0 bases, with 9 bases separating them. For the CDR3, the DNA is TGTGCCAGCAGCTTGGTAGGCAGCTCTAACTATGGCTACACCTTC. This sequence encodes CASSLVGSSNYGYTF.

The chain combines TRBV13 with TRBJ1-4, with a possible D match to TRBD1 (5 bases). Germline lookup yields CDR1 PRHDT and CDR2 FYEKMQ (reference sequence). V was trimmed by 2 bases and J by 1 base, leaving 14 bases between them. The CDR3 sequence is 17 residues long. Written as DNA, the CDR3 is TGTGCCAGCAGCTTACAGGGCTCGGCAGAAACTAATGAAAAACTGTTTTTT. It yields the protein CASSLQGSAETNEKLFF.

The chain employs TRBV7-3 and TRBJ2-4, with D unclear. CDR1 SGHTA and CDR2 FQGTGA come from the germline V gene. V was clipped by 2 bases and J by 7 bases, with 12 bases between them. The CDR3 is 14 residues long. The CDR3 here is CASSLGGNGNIQYF. The CDR3 bases are TGTGCCAGCAGCTTAGGTGGGAACGGGAACATTCAGTACTTC.

The chain carries TRBV19 and TRBJ2-5, with unresolved D. CDR1 LNHDA and CDR2 SQIVND come from the germline V gene (reference sequence). V was shortened by 4 bases and J by 5 bases, with 17 bases between the two germline ends. The length of the CDR3 is 15 residues. The CDR3: CASSNPLDWQETQYF. Here the CDR3 DNA reads TGTGCCAGTAGTAACCCCCTCGACTGGCAGGAGACCCAGTACTTC.

This clone was counted between two and nine times. This chain joins TRBV9 and TRBJ1-2, with 7 bases aligning to TRBD1. The CDR3 is 16 amino acids. Looked up from germline, CDR1 is SGDLS and CDR2 is YYNGEE. V lost 0 bases, J lost 1 base, and 6 bases stayed unmatched. Here the CDR3 reads CASSVDPRQGNYGYTF. The CDR3 region has the DNA TGTGCCAGCAGCGTAGACCCCCGACAGGGTAACTATGGCTACACCTTC.

The V gene is TRBV7-2, the J gene TRBJ2-3, with D possibly called TRBD1 or TRBD2 (5 bases each). Germline-derived CDR1 and CDR2 are SGHTA and FQGNSA. This CDR3 comprises 19 residues. V lost 5 bases and J lost 2, with 26 bases in between. CDR3 amino acids: CASSPNYRDPQDPTDTQYF. CDR3 in DNA: TGTGCCAGCAGCCCCAACTACCGGGACCCCCAAGACCCCACAGATACGCAGTATTTT. Supplemented by reference TRBV7-2 and TRBJ2-3, the full variable domain reads GAGVSQSPSNKVTEKGKDVELRCDPISGHTALYWYRQSLGQGLEFLIYFQGNSAPDKSGLPSDRFSAERTGGSVSTLTIQRTQQEDSAVYLCASSPNYRDPQDPTDTQYFGPGTRLTVL.